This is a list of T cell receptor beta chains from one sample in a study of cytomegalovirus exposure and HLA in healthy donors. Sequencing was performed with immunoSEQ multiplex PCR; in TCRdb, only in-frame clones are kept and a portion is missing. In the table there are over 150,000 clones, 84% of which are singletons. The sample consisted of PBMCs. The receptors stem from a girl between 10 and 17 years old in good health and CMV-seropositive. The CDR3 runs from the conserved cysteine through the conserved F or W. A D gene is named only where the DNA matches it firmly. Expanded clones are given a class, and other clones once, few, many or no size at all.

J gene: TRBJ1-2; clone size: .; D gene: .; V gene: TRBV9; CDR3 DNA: TGTGCCAGCAGCCCCAGGGCTGGTGGCTACACCTTC; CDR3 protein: CASSPRAGGYTF
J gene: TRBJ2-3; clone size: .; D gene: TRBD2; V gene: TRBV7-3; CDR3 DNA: TGTGCCAGCAGTCTAGCGGGGGGCACAGATACGCAGTATTTT; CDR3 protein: CASSLAGGTDTQYF
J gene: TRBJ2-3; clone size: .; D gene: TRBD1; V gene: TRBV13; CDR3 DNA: TGTGCCAGCAGCCGGGACAGTGGCACAGATACGCAGTATTTT; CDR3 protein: CASSRDSGTDTQYF
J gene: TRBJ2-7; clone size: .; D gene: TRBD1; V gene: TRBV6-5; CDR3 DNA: TGTGCCAGCAGTACTCCAGGGGGCTACGAGCAGTACTTC; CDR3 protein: CASSTPGGYEQYF
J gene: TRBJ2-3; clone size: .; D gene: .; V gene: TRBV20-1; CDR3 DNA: TGCAGTGCTACCCCGACTAGAACGCAGTATTTT; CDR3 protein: CSATPTRTQYF
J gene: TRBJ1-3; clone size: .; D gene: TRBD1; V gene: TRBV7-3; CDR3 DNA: TGTGCCAGCAGCACAACCGGGACAGGGATACTTGGAAACACCATATATTTT; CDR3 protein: CASSTTGTGILGNTIYF
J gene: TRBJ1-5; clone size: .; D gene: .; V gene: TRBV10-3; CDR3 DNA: TGTGCCATCAGTGAGGAGGCCCTTAGCAATCAGCCCCAGCATTTT; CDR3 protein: CAISEEALSNQPQHF
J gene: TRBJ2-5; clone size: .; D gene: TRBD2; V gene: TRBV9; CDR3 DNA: TGTGCCAGCAGCGTAGAGCCCCTAGCGGGGGGGGGTGAGACCCAGTACTTC; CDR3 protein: CASSVEPLAGGGETQYF
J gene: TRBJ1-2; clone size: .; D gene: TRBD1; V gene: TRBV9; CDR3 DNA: TGTGCCAGCAGCGTCGTGACAGGGGACTATGGCTACACCTTC; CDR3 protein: CASSVVTGDYGYTF
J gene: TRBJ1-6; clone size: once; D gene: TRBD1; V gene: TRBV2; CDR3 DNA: TGTGCCAGCTCTACGAAAGAGGGGGCAAGTTCACCCCTCCACTTT; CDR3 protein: CASSTKEGASSPLHF
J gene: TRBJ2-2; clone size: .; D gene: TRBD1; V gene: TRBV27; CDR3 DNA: TGTGCCAGCTACCGACAGGGATGGAGCACCGGGGAGCTGTTTTTT; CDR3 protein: CASYRQGWSTGELFF
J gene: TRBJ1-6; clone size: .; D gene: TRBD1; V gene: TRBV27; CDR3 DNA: TGTGCCAGCAGTCTATCGCCGGACAGGGCGAGCTCCTATAATTCACCCCTCCACTTT; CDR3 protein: CASSLSPDRASSYNSPLHF
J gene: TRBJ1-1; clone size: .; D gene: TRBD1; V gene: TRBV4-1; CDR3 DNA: TGCGCCAGCAGCCAAGATACAGGGGGCTGGGAAACTGAAGCTTTCTTT; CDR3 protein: CASSQDTGGWETEAFF
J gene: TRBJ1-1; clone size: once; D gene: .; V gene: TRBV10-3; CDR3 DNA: TGTGCCCTCTCTTCAGAAGTGAACACTGAAGCTTTCTTT; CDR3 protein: CALSSEVNTEAFF
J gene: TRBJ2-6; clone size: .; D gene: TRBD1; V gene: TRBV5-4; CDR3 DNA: TGTGCCAGCAGCCAAGAGACAGGGTCGGCTTCAGGGGCCAACGTCCTGACTTTC; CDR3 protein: CASSQETGSASGANVLTF
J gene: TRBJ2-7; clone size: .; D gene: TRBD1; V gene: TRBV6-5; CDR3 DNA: TGTGCCAGCAGTTACACTGGACAGGGTCCAGCCTACGAGCAGTACTTC; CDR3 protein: CASSYTGQGPAYEQYF
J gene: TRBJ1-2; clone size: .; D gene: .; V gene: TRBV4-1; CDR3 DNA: TGCGCCAGCAGCCTTATACACCCAGGGAAGGGCTATGGCTACACCTTC; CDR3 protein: CASSLIHPGKGYGYTF
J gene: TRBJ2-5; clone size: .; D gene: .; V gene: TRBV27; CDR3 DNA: TGTGCCAGCAGTTTTACCTACTTGCAAGAGACCCAGTACTTC; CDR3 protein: CASSFTYLQETQYF
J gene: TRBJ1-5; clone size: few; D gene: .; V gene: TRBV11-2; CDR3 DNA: TGTGCCAGCAGCTTGCGAGGGGGAAGCAATCAGCCCCAGCATTTT; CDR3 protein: CASSLRGGSNQPQHF
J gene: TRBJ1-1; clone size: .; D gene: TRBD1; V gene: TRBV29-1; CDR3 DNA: TGCAGCGTCTACAGGGGGGACAGGGGACTGAACACTGAAGCTTTCTTT; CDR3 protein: CSVYRGDRGLNTEAFF
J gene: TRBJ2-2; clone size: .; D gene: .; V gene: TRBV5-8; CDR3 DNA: TGTGCCAGCAGCTTGGGGCGGGCCGTCGGGACCGGGGAGCTGTTTTTT; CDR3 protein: CASSLGRAVGTGELFF
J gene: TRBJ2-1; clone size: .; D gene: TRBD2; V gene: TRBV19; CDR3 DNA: TGTGCCAGTAGTATCAGTGGGGGGGAATACAATGAGCAGTTCTTC; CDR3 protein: CASSISGGEYNEQFF
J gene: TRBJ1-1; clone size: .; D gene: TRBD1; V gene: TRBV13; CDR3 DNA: TGTGCCAGCAGACAGGGGGCCTTCATGAACACTGAAGCTTTCTTT; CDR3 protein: CASRQGAFMNTEAFF
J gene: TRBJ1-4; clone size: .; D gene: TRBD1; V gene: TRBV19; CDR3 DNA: TGTGCCAGTAGTCCTGGGACAGGGCTCCTAGAACTGTTTTTT; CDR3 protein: CASSPGTGLLELFF
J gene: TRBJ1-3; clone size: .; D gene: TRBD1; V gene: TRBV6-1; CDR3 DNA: TGTGCCAGCAGCCGACAGGGCCCCTCTGGAAACACCATATATTTT; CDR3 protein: CASSRQGPSGNTIYF
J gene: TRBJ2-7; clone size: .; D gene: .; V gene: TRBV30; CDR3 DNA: TGTGCCTGGAGTCTGAGATACGAGCAGTACTTC; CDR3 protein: CAWSLRYEQYF
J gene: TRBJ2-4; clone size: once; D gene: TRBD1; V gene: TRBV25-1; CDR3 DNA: TGTGCCAGCAGTGATTCCCTGGACAGGGAGGACAAAAACATTCAGTACTTC; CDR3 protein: CASSDSLDREDKNIQYF
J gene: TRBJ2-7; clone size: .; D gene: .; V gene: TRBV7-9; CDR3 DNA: TGTGCCAGCAGCCCTGGACAATTGAGCTCCTACGAGCAGTACTTC; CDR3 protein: CASSPGQLSSYEQYF
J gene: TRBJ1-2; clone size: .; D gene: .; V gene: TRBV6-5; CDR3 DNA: TGTGCCAGCAGTTACTCTGGGGAGACTTCTAACTATGGCTACACCTTC; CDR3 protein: CASSYSGETSNYGYTF
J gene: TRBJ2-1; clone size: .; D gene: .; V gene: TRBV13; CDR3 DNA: TGTGCCACCGGACACAGATACAATGAGCAGTTCTTC; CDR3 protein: CATGHRYNEQFF
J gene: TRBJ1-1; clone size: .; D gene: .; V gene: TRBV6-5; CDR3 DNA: TGTGCCAGCAGTTACGTGAAGGGGTTAGGGAACACTGAAGCTTTCTTT; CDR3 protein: CASSYVKGLGNTEAFF
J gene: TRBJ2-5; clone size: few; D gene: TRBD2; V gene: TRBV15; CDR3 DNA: TGTGCCACCAGCAGAGTAACAGCGGGGAGGGAGACCCAGTACTTC; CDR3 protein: CATSRVTAGRETQYF
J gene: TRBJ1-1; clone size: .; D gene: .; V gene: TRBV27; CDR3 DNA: TGTGCCAGCACGGGAATGGCGGGAAGGGACACTGAAGCTTTCTTT; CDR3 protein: CASTGMAGRDTEAFF
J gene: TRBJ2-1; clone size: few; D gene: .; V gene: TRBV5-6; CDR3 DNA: TGTGCCAGCAGCTTGGGGTCGAGGGGGAATGAGCAGTTCTTC; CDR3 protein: CASSLGSRGNEQFF
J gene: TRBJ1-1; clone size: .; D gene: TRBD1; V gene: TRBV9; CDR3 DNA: TGTGCCAGCAGCGCGCCTCGCGGGGACAGGGGATTTATTGACCATGAAGCTTTCTTT; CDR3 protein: CASSAPRGDRGFIDHEAFF
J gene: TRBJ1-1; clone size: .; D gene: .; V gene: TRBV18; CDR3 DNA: TGTGCCAGCTCACCTCCGGGGGGCTTTGAAGCTTTCTTT; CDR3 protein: CASSPPGGFEAFF
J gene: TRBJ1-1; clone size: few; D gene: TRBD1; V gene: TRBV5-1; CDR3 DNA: TGCGCCAGCAGCTTTCGGGCAGGGGGTCAGAACACTGAAGCTTTCTTT; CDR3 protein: CASSFRAGGQNTEAFF
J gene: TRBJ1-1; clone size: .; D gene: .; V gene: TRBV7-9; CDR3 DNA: TGTGCCAGCAGCTTTTGGGCAGACACTGAAGCTTTCTTT; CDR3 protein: CASSFWADTEAFF
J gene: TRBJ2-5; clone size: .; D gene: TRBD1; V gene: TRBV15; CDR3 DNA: TGTGCCACCAGCAATTGGGGACAGGGGAAGGAGACCCAGTACTTC; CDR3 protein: CATSNWGQGKETQYF
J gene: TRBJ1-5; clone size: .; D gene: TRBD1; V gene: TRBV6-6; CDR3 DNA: TGTGCCAGCACAGGACAGGGCAATCAGCCCCAGCATTTT; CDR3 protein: CASTGQGNQPQHF
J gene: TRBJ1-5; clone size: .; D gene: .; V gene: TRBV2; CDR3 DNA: TGTGCCAGCAGTAGCGGGGGGTCATATAGCAATCAGCCCCAGCATTTT; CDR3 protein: CASSSGGSYSNQPQHF
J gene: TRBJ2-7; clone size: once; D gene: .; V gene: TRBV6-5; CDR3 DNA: TGTGCCAGCAGTTACCGTAGCTCCTACGAGCAGTACTTC; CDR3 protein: CASSYRSSYEQYF
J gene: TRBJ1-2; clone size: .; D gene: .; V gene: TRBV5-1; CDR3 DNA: TGCGCCAGCAGCTTGGAGGGGGATTCTAACTATGGCTACACCTTC; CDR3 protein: CASSLEGDSNYGYTF
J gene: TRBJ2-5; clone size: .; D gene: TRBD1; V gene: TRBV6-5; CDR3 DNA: TGTGCCAGCAGTTACTCGAGGACAGGGGGGCAAGAGACCCAGTACTTC; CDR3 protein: CASSYSRTGGQETQYF
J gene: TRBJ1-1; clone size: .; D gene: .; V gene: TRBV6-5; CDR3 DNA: TGTGCCAGCAGTCGGGAGGGTGGGTACACTGAAGCTTTCTTT; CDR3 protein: CASSREGGYTEAFF
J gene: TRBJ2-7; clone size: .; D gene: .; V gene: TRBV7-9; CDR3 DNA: TGTGCCAGCAGCTTAGCGATCGGGAGCCCACCCTACGAGCAGTACTTC; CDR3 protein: CASSLAIGSPPYEQYF
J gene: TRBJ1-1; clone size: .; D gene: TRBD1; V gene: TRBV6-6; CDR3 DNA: TGTGCCAGCAGGGGGGACAGAAGTACCCAGAACACTGAAGCTTTCTTT; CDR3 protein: CASRGDRSTQNTEAFF
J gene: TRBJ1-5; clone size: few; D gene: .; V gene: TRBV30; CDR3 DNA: TGTGCCAGTAAGACGGGAAATCAGCCCCAGCATTTT; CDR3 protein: CASKTGNQPQHF
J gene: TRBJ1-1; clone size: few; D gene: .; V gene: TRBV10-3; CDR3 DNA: TGTGCCATCAGTGAGCTACAGAAGAACACTGAAGCTTTCTTT; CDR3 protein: CAISELQKNTEAFF
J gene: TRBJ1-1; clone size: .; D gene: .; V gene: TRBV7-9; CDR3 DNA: TGTGCCAGCAGCTCGGGACTGATGAACACTGAAGCTTTCTTT; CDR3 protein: CASSSGLMNTEAFF
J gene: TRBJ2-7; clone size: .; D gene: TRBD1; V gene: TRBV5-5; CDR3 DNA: TGTGCCAGCAGCGTGGGACAGGGTCAGGTCTACGAGCAGTACTTC; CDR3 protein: CASSVGQGQVYEQYF